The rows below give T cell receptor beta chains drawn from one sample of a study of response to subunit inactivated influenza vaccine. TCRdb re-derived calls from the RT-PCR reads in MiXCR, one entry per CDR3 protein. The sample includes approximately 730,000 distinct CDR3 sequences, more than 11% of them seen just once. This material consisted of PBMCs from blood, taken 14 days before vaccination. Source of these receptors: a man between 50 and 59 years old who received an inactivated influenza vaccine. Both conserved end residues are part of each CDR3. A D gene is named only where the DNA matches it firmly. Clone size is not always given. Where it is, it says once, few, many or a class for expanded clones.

CACGGPSPLHF	TGTGCCTGCGGGGGCCCTTCACCCCTCCACTTT	TRBV28	TRBJ1-6	few	NA
CAWQGLGTEAFF	TGTGCCTGGCAGGGACTCGGAACTGAAGCTTTCTTT	TRBV30	TRBJ1-1	few	NA
CASKGTRSINSYNEQFF	TGTGCCAGCAAAGGGACTAGAAGTATTAACTCCTACAATGAGCAGTTCTTC	TRBV2	TRBJ2-1	few	TRBD2
CSANQQGTNEKLFF	TGCAGTGCTAACCAGCAGGGGACTAATGAAAAACTGTTTTTT	TRBV20-1	TRBJ1-4	NA	NA
CASSPPGSPGAFF	TGTGCCAGCAGCCCCCCGGGGAGCCCCGGAGCTTTCTTT	TRBV28	TRBJ1-1	few	NA
CASSFTSGQGTGELFF	TGCGCCAGCAGCTTTACTAGCGGTCAGGGCACCGGGGAGCTGTTTTTT	TRBV5-1	TRBJ2-2	few	TRBD2
CATSDNDSQETQYF	TGTGCCACCAGTGATAACGACAGTCAAGAGACCCAGTACTTC	TRBV24-1	TRBJ2-5	NA	NA
CASSVVSSREFYNEQFF	TGTGCCAGCAGCGTAGTATCCTCCAGGGAGTTCTACAATGAGCAGTTCTTC	TRBV9	TRBJ2-1	NA	NA
CASSVEMTLHNEQFF	TGTGCCAGCAGCGTCGAAATGACGCTGCACAATGAGCAGTTCTTC	TRBV9	TRBJ2-1	NA	NA
CASSQDLRGAKNIQYF	TGTGCCAGCAGCCAAGATCTAAGGGGAGCCAAAAACATTCAGTACTTC	TRBV14	TRBJ2-4	NA	NA
CASSVEETGIDDEQFF	TGTGCCAGCAGCGTAGAAGAGACAGGGATTGACGATGAGCAGTTCTTC	TRBV9	TRBJ2-1	NA	TRBD1
CASTDVGQNTGELFF	TGTGCCAGCACCGACGTGGGACAGAACACCGGGGAGCTGTTTTTT	TRBV6-1	TRBJ2-2	NA	NA
CASSSYLAAYNEQFF	TGTGCCAGCAGCTCATACCTTGCAGCCTACAATGAGCAGTTCTTC	TRBV5-4	TRBJ2-1	NA	NA
CASSIQGQVNTEAFF	TGTGCCAGTAGTATCCAGGGACAGGTGAACACTGAAGCTTTCTTT	TRBV19	TRBJ1-1	NA	TRBD1
CASRPGHAAGELFF	TGTGCCAGCAGACCCGGACACGCCGCCGGGGAGCTGTTTTTT	TRBV6-1	TRBJ2-2	NA	NA
CASRRLGYEQFF	TGTGCCAGCAGGCGACTGGGCTATGAGCAGTTCTTC	TRBV28	TRBJ2-1	NA	NA